Presented here are 20 T cell receptor beta chains from one specimen sequenced in a study of control samples from healthy donors and cancer patients. The data were produced by immunoSEQ multiplex PCR, yet TCRdb's version contains in-frame clones alone and is incomplete. The table includes approximately 86,000 clones, about 84% detected once. The sample consisted of blood. These receptors all stem from a woman in her thirties or forties in good health.

The chain combines TRBV10-2 with TRBJ2-3; D is perhaps TRBD2 (6 bases). Trimming removed 7 bases at V and 5 bases at J, with 22 bases between. CDR1 is WSHSY, CDR2 SAAADI, per germline. The CDR3 has 16 amino acids. CDR3 bases: TGCGCCAGCAAGAAGTCTATGGGCAGCGGGCAAGATACGCAGTATTTT. Its protein product is CASKKSMGSGQDTQYF.

The J gene is TRBJ2-7, the V gene TRBV2; D is undetermined. The CDR3 covers 13 residues. Germline V gene lookup returns CDR1 SNHLY and CDR2 FYNNEI. V lost 1 base, J lost 6 bases, and 10 bases lay in between. The CDR3 DNA sequence: TGTGCCAGCAGTGAAGAAGGACCCCTCGAGCAGTACTTC. As protein: CASSEEGPLEQYF.

J is TRBJ2-3 and V is TRBV7-6; possibly TRBD1 for D (6 bases). The CDR3 is 12 residues long. Per germline, CDR1 SGHVS and CDR2 FNYEAQ. V was cut by 5 bases and J by 6 bases, with 9 bases left in between. In DNA form, the CDR3 reads TGTGCCAGCAGCCCAGGGGTGGATACGCAGTATTTT. Encoded protein: CASSPGVDTQYF.

This rearrangement joins TRBV7-2 to TRBJ1-2, with D perhaps TRBD1 (6 bases). The CDR3 runs to 15 residues. Trimming took off 2 bases at V and 8 bases at J, with 18 bases between the two ends. CDR1 is SGHTA, CDR2 FQGNSA, per germline. The DNA for the CDR3 is TGTGCCAGCAGCTTAATGGCAGGGGCGATCACAGGCTACACCTTC. It is translated as CASSLMAGAITGYTF.

The genes are TRBV5-1 and TRBJ2-2; no reliable D call. Per the germline V gene, CDR1 is SGHRS and CDR2 is YFSETQ. The CDR3 runs to 14 residues. Trimming removed 9 bases from V and 3 bases from J, with 15 bases in between. CDR3 bases: TGCGCCACCCACTTGGAAGGGTACACCGGGGAGCTGTTTTTT. It specifies CATHLEGYTGELFF.

Only a few counts were recorded for this clone. The chain uses TRBV27 and TRBJ2-7, with D hard to call. Trimming cost V 2 bases and J 4 bases, with 6 bases left between them. Germline values: CDR1 MNHEY, CDR2 SMNVEV (reference sequence). CDR3 length: 12 residues. This CDR3 is CASSLVFYEQYF. CDR3 coding DNA: TGTGCCAGCAGTTTAGTTTTTTACGAGCAGTACTTC.

The rearrangement uses TRBV4-3 and TRBJ1-2; D unclear. V lost 3 bases and J lost 3, with 11 bases in between. The CDR3 has 14 amino acids. The V gene's germline CDR1 is LGHNA and CDR2 YSLEER. CDR3 residues: CASSHTDGYYGYTF. CDR3 bases: TGCGCCAGCAGCCACACGGACGGATACTATGGCTACACCTTC.

A word on this clone: Its ends do not fully match the called genes, so a read error is possible. The chain joins TRBV7-2 to TRBJ1-4; TRBD1 matches 9 bases. The CDR3 contains 15 residues. Germline V gene sequence: CDR1 SGHTA, CDR2 FQGNSA. This CDR3 is CAGSSRTGADEKLFF. The CDR3 DNA sequence: TGTGCCGGCAGCTCCCGGACAGGGGCGGATGAAAAACTGTTTTTT.

This chain links TRBV6-5 with TRBJ2-1; TRBD2 matches 14 bases. Germline loops: CDR1 MNHEY, CDR2 SVGAGI. The CDR3 covers 15 residues. With V trimmed by 6 bases and J by 6 bases, 4 bases remained unmatched. For the CDR3, the DNA is TGTGCCAGCAGGACCGGGACTAGCGGGGGCAATGAGCAGTTCTTC. Residues: CASRTGTSGGNEQFF.

In this sample, this clone turned up once. The chain links TRBV11-3 to TRBJ2-2; a possible D gene is TRBD2 (6 bases). The CDR3 is 15 residues long. Germline CDR1 and CDR2: SGHNT and YENEEA. With 3 bases removed from V and 5 bases from J, the gap between germline ends came to 13 bases. The CDR3 here is CASSFSLRDTGELFF. The CDR3 coding sequence is TGTGCCAGCAGCTTTTCATTGCGGGATACCGGGGAGCTGTTTTTT.

The rearrangement uses TRBV6-6 and TRBJ2-7; D is ambiguous. Trimming stripped 5 bases from V and 3 bases from J, with 5 bases between. Germline CDR1 MNHNY, CDR2 SVGAGI (reference sequence). There are 11 residues in the CDR3. The chain's CDR3 is CASSTYYEQYF. Here the CDR3 DNA reads TGTGCCAGCAGTACCTACTACGAGCAGTACTTC.

The CDR3 loop reads CASSSRQGAGDTQYF. The CDR3, as DNA: TGTGCCAGCAGTTCCAGACAGGGGGCAGGGGATACGCAGTATTTT. This chain uses TRBV27 with TRBJ2-3; 10 positions match TRBD1. Germline V gene sequence: CDR1 MNHEY, CDR2 SMNVEV (reference sequence). The trim removed 4 bases at V and 6 bases at J, leaving 7 bases unmatched. The length of the CDR3 is 15 residues.

This clone was counted once. The chain has TRBV24-1 and TRBJ1-1; D ambiguous. From germline, CDR1 is KGHDR and CDR2 SFDVKD. The CDR3 loop spans 16 amino acids. Trimming shortened V by 8 bases and J by 3 bases, and 21 bases separated the two germline ends. The CDR3 protein is CATTLGGWRADTEAFF. DNA for the CDR3: TGTGCCACCACCCTAGGTGGCTGGCGGGCAGACACTGAAGCTTTCTTT.

The J gene is TRBJ2-5, the V gene TRBV19; TRBD2 matches at 9 bases. Germline V CDR1 and CDR2: LNHDA, SQIVND (reference sequence). The CDR3 sequence is 16 residues long. V gave up 5 bases and J gave up 5 bases; unmatched junction bases: 12. For the CDR3, the DNA is TGTGCCAGTAGTCCCCGCGGGGGGGCCGGTAGGGAGACCCAGTACTTC. It translates to CASSPRGGAGRETQYF.

CDR3 bases: TGTGCCAGCAGCCCCGACTCACTAGCGGGGGGATACAATGAGCAGTTCTTC. It yields the protein CASSPDSLAGGYNEQFF. This chain uses TRBV6-2 or TRBV6-3 with TRBJ2-1; 12 bases are a match to TRBD2. Germline V gene sequence: CDR1 MNHEY, CDR2 SVGEGT. The CDR3 consists of 17 residues. V was pared by 6 bases and J by 4 bases, with 10 bases of the junction left unmatched.

This rearrangement joins TRBV6-5 to TRBJ2-7; TRBD2 aligns across 13 bases. This CDR3 has 15 residues. CDR1 is MNHEY and CDR2 is SVGAGI in the germline V gene. With V trimmed by 6 bases and J by 4 bases, 6 bases remained unmatched. CDR3 loop: CASRVPGLAGYEQYF. DNA of the CDR3: TGTGCCAGCAGGGTGCCGGGACTAGCGGGATACGAGCAGTACTTC.

The chain joins TRBV6-2 or TRBV6-3 to TRBJ1-2, with TRBD1 matching over 7 bases. This CDR3 is built from 16 residues. J gave up 3 bases and V 4 bases, and 11 bases lay outside the gene matches. The germline V gene has CDR1 MNHEY and CDR2 SVGEGT. CDR3: CASSSPPPRGDYGYTF. The DNA of the CDR3 is TGTGCCAGCAGTTCGCCGCCTCCCAGGGGGGACTATGGCTACACCTTC.

The chain has TRBV2 and TRBJ1-1, with 7 bases identical to TRBD1. This CDR3 is built from 15 residues. V shed 7 bases and J 4 bases; nucleotides not matched to a gene: 12. Looked up from germline, CDR1 is SNHLY and CDR2 is FYNNEI. CDR3 sequence (DNA): TGTGCCAGCACGGAGGATCAGGGGGGTTCCACTGAAGCTTTCTTT. Its protein is CASTEDQGGSTEAFF.

The chain couples TRBV5-8 to TRBJ1-2, with unresolved D. Germline loops: CDR1 SGHTS, CDR2 YDEGEE. There are 14 residues in the CDR3. Deletions cut 6 bases from V and 7 bases from J, with 19 bases between. Written as DNA, the CDR3 is TGTGCCAGCATCCCTAGAACTGGATTCGGTGGCTACACCTTC. Protein sequence: CASIPRTGFGGYTF.

This clone appeared once. This chain links TRBV7-6 with TRBJ2-7; TRBD2 agrees at 16 bases. The germline V gene encodes CDR1 SGHVS and CDR2 FNYEAQ. The CDR3 consists of 16 residues. With 5 bases clipped from V and 1 base from J, the junction kept 2 bases outside the gene matches. The CDR3 protein is CASSRGLAGGSYEQYF. The CDR3, as DNA: TGTGCCAGCAGCCGGGGACTAGCGGGGGGGTCCTACGAGCAGTACTTC. Based on the CDR3 plus reference TRBV7-6 and TRBJ2-7, the full variable domain is GAGVSQSPRYKVTKRGQDVALRCDPISGHVSLYWYRQALGQGPEFLTYFNYEAQQDKSGLPNDRFSAERPEGSISTLTIQRTEQRDSAMYRCASSRGLAGGSYEQYFGPGTRLTVT.